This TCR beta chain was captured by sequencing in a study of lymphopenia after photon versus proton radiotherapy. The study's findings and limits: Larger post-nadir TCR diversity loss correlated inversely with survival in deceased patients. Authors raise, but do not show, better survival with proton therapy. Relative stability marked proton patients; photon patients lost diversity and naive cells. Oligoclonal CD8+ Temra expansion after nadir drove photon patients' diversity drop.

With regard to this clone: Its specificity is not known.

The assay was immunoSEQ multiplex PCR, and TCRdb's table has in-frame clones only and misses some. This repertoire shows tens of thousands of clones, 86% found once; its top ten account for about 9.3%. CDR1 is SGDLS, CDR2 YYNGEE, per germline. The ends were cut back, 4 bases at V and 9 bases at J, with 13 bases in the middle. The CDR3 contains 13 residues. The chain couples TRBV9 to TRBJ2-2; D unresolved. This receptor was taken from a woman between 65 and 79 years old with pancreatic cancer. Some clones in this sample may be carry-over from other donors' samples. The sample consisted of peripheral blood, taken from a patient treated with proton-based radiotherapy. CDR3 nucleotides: TGTGCCAGCAGCCCTGACCCGTTTAGGGAGCTGTTTTTT. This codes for CASSPDPFRELFF. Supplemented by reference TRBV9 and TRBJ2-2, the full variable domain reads DSGVTQTPKHLITATGQRVTLRCSPRSGDLSVYWYQQSLDQGLQFLIQYYNGEERAKGNILERFSAQQFPDLHSELNLSSLELGDSALYFCASSPDPFRELFFGEGSRLTVL.